Listed below are T cell receptor beta chains from one sample, sequenced in a study of T cell changes during pregnancy in multiple sclerosis. Assay: immunoSEQ multiplex PCR; the TCRdb copy retains only in-frame clones and omits some. The table records approximately 59,000 clones, around 91% of them present only once. This specimen was peripheral blood, taken in the third trimester of pregnancy. These receptors were collected from a female donor in good health, enrolled as a control in a pregnancy study. Each CDR3 is given with its conserved first and last residue. D genes are given only for firm matches. The listing skips clone size in some rows; elsewhere it reads once, few, many or a size class.

TRBV7-2	TRBJ1-2	NA	NA	TGTGCCAGCAGCCTACAGGGATCCAACTATGGCTACACCTTC	CASSLQGSNYGYTF
TRBV5-1	TRBJ2-2	NA	NA	TGCGCCAGCAGCTTTCATCGGGGGGCGGACACCGGGGAGCTGTTTTTT	CASSFHRGADTGELFF
TRBV7-9	TRBJ2-5	NA	TRBD1	TGTGCCAGCAGCTTAGGGGGACAGCCTCAAGAGACCCAGTACTTC	CASSLGGQPQETQYF
TRBV19	TRBJ1-4	NA	NA	TGTGCCAGTAATAACCCGGGGGGGAGGGACGAAAAACTGTTTTTT	CASNNPGGRDEKLFF
TRBV4-2	TRBJ2-2	NA	TRBD1	TGTGCCAGCACCCGGACAGGGACGGCCGGGGAGCTGTTTTTT	CASTRTGTAGELFF
TRBV2	TRBJ2-4	NA	TRBD1	TGTGCCAGCAGCCAGGTGGGACAGGTCCCACTTCCAGCCAAAAACATTCAGTACTTC	CASSQVGQVPLPAKNIQYF
TRBV7-2	TRBJ1-6	NA	NA	TGTGCCAGCAGCTTAGCGTTAGGGGGTGTATCACCCCTCCACTTT	CASSLALGGVSPLHF
TRBV20-1	TRBJ1-2	NA	NA	TGCAGTGCTAGGGAGAATGGCTACACCTTC	CSARENGYTF
TRBV2	TRBJ2-1	NA	TRBD2	TGTGCCAGCTCCAGTGGCAAGACTAGCGGGGGACCTGAGAGGCAGTTCTTC	CASSSGKTSGGPERQFF
TRBV4-3	TRBJ1-1	NA	NA	TGCGCCAGCAGCCAAGCGAGGATCGAAGGGGACACTGAAGCTTTCTTT	CASSQARIEGDTEAFF
TRBV28	TRBJ2-3	NA	NA	TGTGCCAGCAGTTTTTTGGCAATCACAGATACGCAGTATTTT	CASSFLAITDTQYF
TRBV25-1	TRBJ2-7	once	TRBD2	TGTGCCAGCAGTGGCCGGGGGGGGTGGAGCGAGCAGTACTTC	CASSGRGGWSEQYF
TRBV6-5	TRBJ2-7	NA	TRBD1	TGTGCCAGCAGGGGACAGTCTATTTTCTCCGAGCAGTACTTC	CASRGQSIFSEQYF
TRBV20-1	TRBJ1-1	few	NA	TGCAGTGTTAGCGACAGGCCTGAAGCTTTCTTT	CSVSDRPEAFF
TRBV6-1	TRBJ2-7	NA	NA	TGTGCCAGCAGTGAAGGGGTAACAGGGAATGTCTACGAGCAGTACTTC	CASSEGVTGNVYEQYF
TRBV29-1	TRBJ2-2	NA	NA	TGCAGCGTTGATAACGGGGGTCGGAACACCGGGGAGCTGTTTTTT	CSVDNGGRNTGELFF
TRBV19	TRBJ1-5	NA	NA	TGTGCCACCCAGCACGGGGAAAGCAATCAGCCCCAGCATTTT	CATQHGESNQPQHF
TRBV9	TRBJ2-5	NA	TRBD2	TGTGCCAGCAGCGTCGCGCGGGGGGCAGGAGAGACCCAGTACTTC	CASSVARGAGETQYF
TRBV11-3	TRBJ2-1	NA	TRBD2	TGTGCCAGCAGCTTAAGGGACTACCCTAACAATGAGCAGTTCTTC	CASSLRDYPNNEQFF
TRBV29-1	TRBJ1-1	few	NA	TGCAGCTACCTAACAGGGAACACTGAAGCTTTCTTT	CSYLTGNTEAFF
TRBV11-2	TRBJ1-1	NA	NA	TGTGCCAGCAGCTTAGCGTCAGACACTCGTACTTTCTTT	CASSLASDTRTFF
TRBV19	TRBJ2-1	NA	NA	TGTGCCAGTAGTCTTTTCCTAGAGGCCTCCTACAATGAGCAGTTCTTC	CASSLFLEASYNEQFF
TRBV29-1	TRBJ1-1	NA	TRBD1	TGCAGCGTTGGGGGACAGGGATCGGTAGCTTTCTTT	CSVGGQGSVAFF
TRBV13	TRBJ1-2	NA	NA	TGTGCCAGCAGCTTAGCCTCAGTGGGCGTCCCACGGTCTGAGGGCTATGGCTACACCTTC	CASSLASVGVPRSEGYGYTF
TRBV4-2	TRBJ2-2	NA	TRBD2	TGTGCCAGCAGCCCCCGCCGGGGGGCGAACACCGGGGAGCTGTTTTTT	CASSPRRGANTGELFF
TRBV6-6	TRBJ1-1	NA	TRBD1	TGTGCCAGCAGCTACCCGGGACAGTTGAACACTGAAGCTTTCTTT	CASSYPGQLNTEAFF
TRBV7-9	TRBJ1-4	NA	TRBD1	TGTGCCAGCAGCTCCCGGACAGGGGTATGGGAAAAACTGTTTTTT	CASSSRTGVWEKLFF
TRBV4-2	TRBJ2-1	NA	NA	TGTGCCAGCAGCCAAGGAGCGGACAATGAGCAGTTCTTC	CASSQGADNEQFF
TRBV6-5	TRBJ1-1	NA	NA	TGTGTCTTACTTCGGAACACTGAAGCTTTCTTT	CVLLRNTEAFF
TRBV7-9	TRBJ2-5	NA	NA	TGTGCCAGCAGCCCGGACTCCCGTGGGACCCAGTACTTC	CASSPDSRGTQYF
TRBV6-5	TRBJ1-2	NA	TRBD1	TGTGCCAGCAGACAAACAGGGGGCTATGGCTACACCTTC	CASRQTGGYGYTF
TRBV19	TRBJ1-5	NA	NA	TGTGCCAGTAGTATAGATCGGGGGGGCAATCAGCCCCAGCATTTT	CASSIDRGGNQPQHF
TRBV28	TRBJ2-1	NA	TRBD2	TGTGCCAGCAGTTTGGGAGGGCCCCCAACCAATGAGCAGTTCTTC	CASSLGGPPTNEQFF
TRBV6-1	TRBJ2-2	NA	TRBD1	TGTGCCAGCAGTACAGGGGGACTCACCGGGGAGCTGTTTTTT	CASSTGGLTGELFF
TRBV18	TRBJ1-5	NA	NA	TGTGCCAGCTCACGACAGGTCAATCAGCCCCAGCATTTT	CASSRQVNQPQHF
TRBV18	TRBJ2-7	NA	NA	TGTGCCAGCTCAAGCCCTACGACCTACGAGCAGTACTTC	CASSSPTTYEQYF
TRBV7-9	TRBJ2-7	NA	NA	TGTGCCAGCAGCGCTAATAAGGGGTTCGAGCAGTACTTC	CASSANKGFEQYF
TRBV5-1	TRBJ2-2	NA	NA	TGCGCCAGCACCTCTCAGGGCAGACCGAACACCGGGGAGCTGTTTTTT	CASTSQGRPNTGELFF
TRBV5-1	TRBJ2-2	NA	NA	TGCGCCAGTTGCCCGGTCTCTGGCACCGGGGAGCTGTTTTTT	CASCPVSGTGELFF
TRBV10-3	TRBJ2-2	few	NA	TGTGCCATCAGTTTCAGCACAGGTGGGGACACCGGGGAGCTGTTTTTT	CAISFSTGGDTGELFF
TRBV9	TRBJ2-3	NA	NA	TGTGCCAGCGGCCATCGGGATACTGGCACAGATACGCAGTATTTT	CASGHRDTGTDTQYF
TRBV7-2	TRBJ2-7	NA	TRBD1	TGTGCCAGCAGCTTAGTCCTTAACAGGGGGCTTTACGAGCAGTACTTC	CASSLVLNRGLYEQYF
TRBV6-1	TRBJ1-2	NA	NA	TGTGCCAGCACCCAAGGGGGAGGGCTCGGCTATGGCTACACCTTC	CASTQGGGLGYGYTF
TRBV5-4	TRBJ1-1	NA	NA	TGTGCCAGCAGCCAGACAGGTGGCTCTGAAGCTTTCTTT	CASSQTGGSEAFF
TRBV7-9	TRBJ2-7	NA	TRBD1	TGTGCCAGCAGCTTGGGACAGGGGAGGGAGTACTTC	CASSLGQGREYF
TRBV2	TRBJ2-7	once	NA	TGTGCCAGCAGTGCCGGCATTGGGACACTCTACGAGCAGTACTTC	CASSAGIGTLYEQYF
TRBV4-2	TRBJ1-2	NA	TRBD1	TGTGCCAGCAGGTCCGGAGACAGGGACGGGAGCTACACCTTC	CASRSGDRDGSYTF
TRBV18	TRBJ2-7	NA	TRBD1	TGTGCCAGCTCACCTGGGACAGGTAACGAGCAGTACTTC	CASSPGTGNEQYF
TRBV28	TRBJ1-1	NA	NA	TGTGCCAGCGGCCAGGACTCTGAAGCTTTCTTT	CASGQDSEAFF
TRBV29-1	TRBJ1-1	NA	TRBD1	TGCAGCGCTGGACAGGGTAACACTGAAGCTTTCTTT	CSAGQGNTEAFF